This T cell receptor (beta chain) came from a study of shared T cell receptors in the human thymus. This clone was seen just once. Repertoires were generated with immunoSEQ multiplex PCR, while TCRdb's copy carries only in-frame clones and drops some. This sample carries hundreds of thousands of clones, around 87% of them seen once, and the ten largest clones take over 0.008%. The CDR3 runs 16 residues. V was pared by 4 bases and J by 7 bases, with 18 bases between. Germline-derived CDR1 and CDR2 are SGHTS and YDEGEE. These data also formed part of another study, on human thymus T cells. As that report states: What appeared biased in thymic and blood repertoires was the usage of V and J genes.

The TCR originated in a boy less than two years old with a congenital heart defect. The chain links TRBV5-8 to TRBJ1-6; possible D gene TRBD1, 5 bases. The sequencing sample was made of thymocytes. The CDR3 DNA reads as TGTGCCAGCAGCGAACCCCAGGGAGGTGGGAATTCACCCCTCCACTTT. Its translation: CASSEPQGGGNSPLHF.